This TCR beta chain was documented in a study of control samples from healthy donors and cancer patients. The V gene lost 9 bases and the J gene lost 5 bases, with 17 bases spanning the gap. The CDR3 totals 13 residues. In germline, CDR1 is MNHEY, CDR2 SVGAGI. Generated by immunoSEQ multiplex PCR, the TCRdb table keeps only in-frame clones and is missing some. The sample consists of tens of thousands of clones, about 82% of them appearing once. Sample: blood. The receptor was isolated from a man aged 35 to 55 in good health. This chain connects TRBV6-5 to TRBJ2-7; D remains ambiguous. CDR3 sequence reads: CASRDTSFHEQYF. CDR3 in DNA: TGTGCCAGTAGAGACACCTCCTTTCACGAGCAGTACTTC.